The next 2 T cell receptor beta chains were all read from a single sample in a study of human T cells and chemical hapten exposure. Regarding time point: pre-sensitization, week 0. Indicated treatment: therapeutic diphenylcyclopropenone sensitization with weekly scalp DPC. TCRdb itself ran the RACE reads through MiXCR, one entry per CDR3 protein. This table has some 110,000 distinct CDR3 sequences, around 10% appearing once. Source: whole blood, taken in connection with sensitization to the hapten diphenylcyclopropenone (DPC). The receptor source for this set is a woman between 45 and 60 years old with alopecia areata. Some clones in this sample may be carry-over from other donors' samples.

The DNA of the CDR3 is TGCGCCAGCAGACAGGCTAGCTCCTACGAGCAGTACTTC. Protein: CASRQASSYEQYF. The rearrangement uses TRBV5-1 and TRBJ2-7, with D possibly being TRBD1 (5 bases). The CDR3 is made up of 13 amino acids. Germline V lookup: CDR1 SGHRS, CDR2 YFSETQ. V lost 5 bases, J lost 0 bases, and 9 bases lay in between.

The chain uses TRBV7-9 and TRBJ1-1, with 8 nucleotides matching TRBD1. Unmatched junction bases numbered 11, after V lost 8 bases and J lost 6 bases. This CDR3 region has 14 residues. The germline gives CDR1 SEHNR, CDR2 FQNEAQ (reference sequence). CDR3 amino acids: CASSRGRGSAEAFF. CDR3 DNA: TGTGCCAGCTCCAGGGGGCGAGGGTCCGCTGAAGCTTTCTTT.